Reported below is one T cell receptor beta chain. Per the authors' pipeline: For nucleated cells, counts were estimated from reference gene primer amplification. Measured with immunoSEQ multiplex PCR; TCRdb has only the in-frame clones, and not every one. The DNA gave D and trimming, while V, J and clone size come from that table. The repertoire holds approximately 300,000 clones, with around 86% as singletons. The data were obtained in a study of blood T cell repertoires in COVID-19. Study-level information: Sample material is recorded as cDNA or gDNA derived from T cells, B-cell-depleted T cells, or PBMCs.

In terms of age and location, participants ranged from about 18 to 89 years and lived in about two dozen US areas. In Cohort 3, a recovered donor had either two negative PCRs, clearance, or symptom resolution. The clonotype was recovered from a man aged 55-75 years who had recovered from COVID-19. Specimen: PBMCs or T cells enriched from blood (not recorded which).

In DNA form, the CDR3 reads TGTGCCAGTAGGAAACAGGGGTCGGGCTCCTATAATTCACCCCTCCACTTT. It is translated as CASRKQGSGSYNSPLHF. The chain combines TRBV19 with TRBJ1-6; 7 bases align to TRBD1. The V and J ends lost 6 bases and 0 bases, in that order; junction bases with no gene match: 8. This CDR3 comprises 17 residues. Looked up from germline, CDR1 is LNHDA and CDR2 is SQIVND (reference sequence). Full variable domain (remainder filled in from reference TRBV19 and TRBJ1-6): DGGITQSPKYLFRKEGQNVTLSCEQNLNHDAMYWYRQDPGQGLRLIYYSQIVNDFQKGDIAEGYSVSREKKESFPLTVTSAQKNPTAFYLCASRKQGSGSYNSPLHFGNGTRLTVT.